This TCR beta chain was identified in a study of blood T cell repertoires in COVID-19. Overall study context: Both acute and convalescent COVID-19 samples were obtained from the United States, Italy and Spain. From T cells, B-cell-depleted T cells, or PBMCs came the material, which was cDNA or gDNA.

Per the study methods: Reference gene primer amplification in the assay estimated nucleated cell counts. The assay was immunoSEQ multiplex PCR, and TCRdb's table has in-frame clones only and misses some. V and J calls and clone size come straight from that table; D and trimming were deduced from the DNA. The sample carries 350,000 to 450,000 clones, around 90% recorded once. Per the germline V gene, CDR1 is LGHNT and CDR2 is FRNRAP. The CDR3 sequence is 16 residues long. Unmatched junction bases numbered 9, after V lost 6 bases and J lost 5 bases. What was sequenced was peripheral blood. This chain connects TRBV12-5 to TRBJ1-6; 8 nucleotides agree with TRBD1. This receptor was taken from a man aged 40-55 years with acute or convalescent COVID-19. The DNA of the CDR3 is TGTGCTAGTGGCAACGAAAGACAGGGGAATAATTCACCCCTCCACTTT. It codes for CASGNERQGNNSPLHF. Full variable domain (outside the CDR3, taken from reference TRBV12-5 and TRBJ1-6): DARVTQTPRHKVTEMGQEVTMRCQPILGHNTVFWYRQTMMQGLELLAYFRNRAPLDDSGMPKDRFSAEMPDATLATLKIQPSEPRDSAVYFCASGNERQGNNSPLHFGNGTRLTVT.